The present entry profiles one T cell receptor (beta chain) with its context. The target antigen is unknown. The sample comes from a study of blood T cells in healthy people across ages. V lost 3 bases and J 5 bases, leaving 19 bases between the germline ends. CDR3 size: 15 residues. From germline, CDR1 is SQVTM and CDR2 ANQGSEA. Donation came from healthy Caucasian individuals in Russia who were aged roughly 6 to 95. Regarding the study as a whole: Fewer expanded clones and more diversity marked long-lived versus aged donors. Roughly linear age-related decline in beta diversity appeared, significant by age 40.

A second PCR of 7 to 11 cycles used a sample-barcoded 5' primer and a J-beta primer mix. Researchers report that a template-switch adaptor with 12 random nucleotides tagged each cDNA molecule. Each CDR3 protein gets one entry after TCRdb re-called the 5' RACE reads with MiXCR. Among about 800,000 distinct CDR3 sequences listed, roughly 64% were seen once. The V gene is TRBV29-1, the J gene TRBJ1-2; TRBD1 is a possible D gene (5 bases). The sequence came from a man under 40 in good health. The sequencing sample was made of blood. Here the CDR3 DNA reads TGCAGCGTTGACAGACCTCAGACAGCTTCATATGGCTACACCTTC. Its translation: CSVDRPQTASYGYTF. Combining the CDR3 with reference TRBV29-1 and TRBJ1-2 gives the whole variable domain SAVISQKPSRDICQRGTSLTIQCQVDSQVTMMFWYRQQPGQSLTLIATANQGSEATYESGFVIDKFPISRPNLTFSTLTVSNMSPEDSSIYLCSVDRPQTASYGYTFGSGTRLTVV.